Shown below are 27 T cell receptor beta chains from a single sample sequenced in a study of blood T cell repertoires in COVID-19 (dated by TCRdb to the early 2020s). The receptor library was made with the immunoSEQ multiplex PCR assay. Held by TCRdb, this immuneACCESS table contains in-frame sequences only and omits some clones. Under half of the omission traces to an unresolved V gene where checked; the cause of the rest is unknown. This sample is represented by about 430,000 clones; roughly 84% of them were singletons. The ten largest clones take up 1.4% of the sample. Sequencing used PBMCs or T cells enriched from blood (not recorded which). The receptors derive from a woman younger than 30 who had been exposed to COVID-19.

The rearrangement links TRBV10-3 to TRBJ1-2; weak D call: TRBD1 (6 bases). CDR1 is ENHRY, CDR2 SYGVKD, per germline. This CDR3 region has 12 residues. CDR3 region: CASGDSGYGYTF. The CDR3 nucleotides read TGTGCGTCAGGGGATAGTGGCTATGGCTACACCTTC.

The rearrangement joins TRBV18 to TRBJ2-7; 7 bases align to TRBD2. V lost 2 bases to trimming and J lost 0 bases; unmatched junction nucleotides: 4. The CDR3 consists of 15 residues. Germline CDR1 reads KGHSH; CDR2 reads LQKENI. This CDR3 is CASSPRPSGSYEQYF. The CDR3 DNA reads TGTGCCAGCTCACCAAGACCTAGCGGCTCCTACGAGCAGTACTTC.

The CDR3 region is CASSPGLARDTQYF. As DNA, the CDR3 is TGCGCCAGCAGCCCCGGCCTAGCGAGAGATACGCAGTATTTT. This sequence joins TRBV5-1 and TRBJ2-3; possibly TRBD2 for D (6 bases). Germline-derived CDR1 and CDR2 are SGHRS and YFSETQ. Trimming left V 4 bases short and J 5 bases short, with 14 bases between. The CDR3 has 14 amino acids.

The genes are TRBV6-5 and TRBJ2-7, with D possibly matching TRBD1 (6 bases). Per the germline V gene, CDR1 is MNHEY and CDR2 is SVGAGI. Trimming removed 7 bases at V and 6 bases at J, with 19 bases between. CDR3 length: 14 residues. As DNA, the CDR3 is TGTGCCAGCAAACTCAGACAGGTGGGGGCCGAGCAGTACTTC. Amino acid sequence: CASKLRQVGAEQYF.

CDR3 bases: TGTGCCAGCAGTCAGACAGGGAACTATGGCTACACCTTC. The encoded protein is CASSQTGNYGYTF. The J gene is TRBJ1-2, the V gene TRBV6-5; the match to TRBD1 covers 7 bases. Unmatched junction bases numbered 2, after V lost 5 bases and J lost 2 bases. CDR1 is MNHEY and CDR2 is SVGAGI in the germline V gene. The CDR3 contains 13 residues.

V is TRBV19 and J is TRBJ2-7; tentatively, D is TRBD2 (5 bases). CDR1 LNHDA and CDR2 SQIVND come from the germline V gene (reference sequence). Trimming took 5 bases from V and 7 from J, leaving 15 bases between them. The CDR3 consists of 13 residues. The CDR3 region is CASSFSTGKEQYF. The CDR3 DNA reads TGTGCCAGTAGTTTCAGTACGGGGAAGGAGCAGTACTTC.

The CDR3 DNA sequence: TGTGCCAGCAGCTGGGGACAGGGTTTAGGGGAGCTGTTTTTT. Protein product: CASSWGQGLGELFF. This sequence joins TRBV5-6 and TRBJ2-2; TRBD1 matches at 9 bases. The CDR3 is 14 residues long. With 3 bases clipped from V and 8 bases from J, the junction kept 5 bases outside the gene matches. Germline values: CDR1 SGHDT, CDR2 YYEEEE.

The chain links TRBV28 to TRBJ2-2; D remains unclear. V was cut by 5 bases and J by 3 bases, with 7 bases left in between. Germline CDR1 is MDHEN and CDR2 is SYDVKM. This CDR3 contains 13 residues. In DNA form, the CDR3 reads TGTGCCAGCAGTGCAGGTTACACCGGGGAGCTGTTTTTT. Translated, it gives CASSAGYTGELFF.

This sequence joins TRBV10-3 and TRBJ2-5, with 7 positions matching TRBD1. Germline assignment: CDR1 ENHRY and CDR2 SYGVKD. The V and J ends lost 6 bases and 4 bases, in that order; junction bases with no gene match: 5. The CDR3 contains 13 residues. CDR3 loop: CAISGTATETQYF. The CDR3 DNA reads as TGTGCCATCAGCGGGACAGCAACAGAGACCCAGTACTTC.

This sequence joins TRBV28 and TRBJ1-1; a possible D gene is TRBD1 (5 bases). CDR1 is MDHEN and CDR2 is SYDVKM in the germline V gene. The CDR3 totals 13 residues. V was shortened by 6 bases and J by 4 bases, with 12 bases between the two germline ends. CDR3 in DNA: TGTGCCAGCAGCCCGGGGGTAGGCACTGAAGCTTTCTTT. Its translation is CASSPGVGTEAFF.

CDR3 protein: CASSYEGAYNQPQHF. The CDR3 DNA sequence: TGTGCCAGCAGTTACGAGGGGGCCTACAATCAGCCCCAGCATTTT. The chain couples TRBV6-2 or TRBV6-3 to TRBJ1-5; 7 bases align to TRBD1. The J segment lost 3 bases and the V segment lost 2 bases, leaving 4 bases of the junction unmatched. The CDR3 sequence is 15 residues long. Germline CDR1 is MNHEY and CDR2 is SVGEGT.

The chain carries TRBV11-2 and TRBJ2-2; 8 nucleotides agree with TRBD1. The CDR3 spans 17 residues. The V gene end was trimmed by 1 base and the J gene end by 1 base; junction bases not matched to a gene: 5. CDR1 and CDR2 from the germline V gene are SGHAT and FQNNGV. The CDR3 is CASSLGRGQGNTGELFF. In DNA, the CDR3 is TGTGCCAGCAGCTTAGGACGAGGACAGGGGAACACCGGGGAGCTGTTTTTT.

On this clone itself: The sample carries other DNA sequences with the same CDR3. The J gene is TRBJ1-3, the V gene TRBV19; a possible D gene is TRBD1 (5 bases). Germline V lookup: CDR1 LNHDA, CDR2 SQIVND (reference sequence). V was cut by 7 bases and J by 2 bases, with 9 bases left in between. This CDR3 has 13 residues. The CDR3 region has the DNA TGTGCCAGTAACCGGACACCTGGAAACACCATATATTTT. This encodes CASNRTPGNTIYF.

The genes are TRBV7-2 and TRBJ2-2; D might be TRBD2 (5 bases). CDR1 is SGHTA, CDR2 FQGNSA, per germline. Trimming shortened V by 5 bases and J by 5 bases, and 12 bases separated the two germline ends. The CDR3 length is 14 residues. CDR3 sequence (DNA): TGTGCCAGCAGCCCCCGGACTTCTACCGGGGAGCTGTTTTTT. It translates to CASSPRTSTGELFF.

J is TRBJ2-6 and V is TRBV6-5; the D gene is possibly TRBD1 (6 bases). The germline V gene has CDR1 MNHEY and CDR2 SVGAGI. CDR3 size: 15 residues. Between the trimmed V and J ends, which lost 8 bases and 1 base, there was a span of 12 bases. CDR3 in amino acids: CASLPGASGANVLTF. In nucleotides, the CDR3 is TGTGCCAGCTTGCCAGGGGCGTCTGGGGCCAACGTCCTGACTTTC.

V gene TRBV11-2 combines with J gene TRBJ1-2; D is ambiguous. Between the trimmed V and J ends, which lost 1 base and 8 bases, there was a span of 11 bases. This CDR3 comprises 13 residues. The germline CDR1 and CDR2 sequences are SGHAT and FQNNGV. The CDR3 nucleotides are TGTGCCAGCAGCTTAGGGGCCCATAGGGGCTACACCTTC. As protein: CASSLGAHRGYTF.

The table lists this clone with a few counts. The chain carries TRBV19 and TRBJ1-1; 9 positions match TRBD1. J lost 7 bases, V lost 7 bases, and 10 bases had no gene match. This CDR3 contains 14 residues. Germline V gene data show CDR1 as LNHDA and CDR2 as SQIVND (reference sequence). The CDR3 coding sequence is TGTGCCAGTACCTTAACAGGGGGCGCGAGTGAAGCTTTCTTT. Translation: CASTLTGGASEAFF.

The rearrangement joins TRBV2 to TRBJ1-1; 9 bases agree with TRBD1. The CDR3 contains 14 residues. V dropped 5 bases and J dropped 7; count of bases not matched to a gene: 8. Germline V gene lookup returns CDR1 SNHLY and CDR2 FYNNEI. CDR3 nucleotides: TGTGCCAGCAGTTCGACAGGGGGGCTTGGTGAAGCTTTCTTT. As protein: CASSSTGGLGEAFF.

V is TRBV21-1 and J is TRBJ2-2; TRBD1, the table's D call, lacks a check against the DNA. TRBV21-1 is given as a pseudogene. The CDR3 has 17 amino acids. In DNA, the CDR3 is TGTGCCAGCTCCCGCCCCCACAGGGCCGCGAACACCGGGGAGCTGTTTTTT. Its translation is CASSRPHRAANTGELFF.

The V call is TRBV29-1, the J call TRBJ1-1; a weak D match, TRBD1 (6 bases). The CDR3 has 13 amino acids. Germline CDR1 and CDR2: SQVTM and ANQGSEA. Trimming took 7 bases from V and 5 from J, leaving 17 bases between them. CDR3 residues: CSAAEGGTTEAFF. The CDR3 coding sequence is TGCAGCGCAGCTGAGGGGGGGACAACTGAAGCTTTCTTT.

The V call is TRBV28, the J call TRBJ1-5; D call uncertain. Per the germline V gene, CDR1 is MDHEN and CDR2 is SYDVKM. This CDR3 is built from 12 residues. V lost 2 bases to trimming and J lost 9 bases, with 8 bases between them. The CDR3: CASSLLNGPQHF. Here the CDR3 DNA reads TGTGCCAGCAGTTTACTAAACGGGCCCCAGCATTTT.

The CDR3 nucleotides read TGCGCCAGCAGCCAAGATCGAGCGGCCTATGGCTACACCTTC. It translates to CASSQDRAAYGYTF. This chain uses TRBV4-3 with TRBJ1-2, with D hard to call. V dropped 0 bases and J dropped 4 bases, with 9 bases sitting between them. CDR3 length: 14 residues. Germline V CDR1 and CDR2: LGHNA, YSLEER.

This sequence joins TRBV28 and TRBJ2-5, with 7 nucleotides matching TRBD1. V lost 7 bases to trimming and J lost 3 bases; unmatched junction nucleotides: 11. The CDR3 has 15 amino acids. The germline V gene has CDR1 MDHEN and CDR2 SYDVKM. As DNA, the CDR3 is TGTGCCAGCAAGACAGGGATTTGGGGGAAAGAGACCCAGTACTTC. Its protein product is CASKTGIWGKETQYF.

The V gene is TRBV6-6, the J gene TRBJ1-1, with TRBD1 matching over 9 bases. The V and J ends lost 2 bases and 1 base, in that order; junction bases with no gene match: 5. This CDR3 is built from 16 residues. Germline V lookup: CDR1 MNHNY, CDR2 SVGAGI (reference sequence). CDR3 DNA: TGTGCCAGCAGTTACCCGGGACAGGGAGGGAACACTGAAGCTTTCTTT. Translating gives CASSYPGQGGNTEAFF.

The CDR3 region has the DNA TGTGCCAGCAGCTTAGGGCTAGCGGCGAGGACAGATACGCAGTATTTT. Amino acids: CASSLGLAARTDTQYF. The genes are TRBV7-9 and TRBJ2-3; TRBD2 agrees at 7 bases. Germline V lookup: CDR1 SEHNR, CDR2 FQNEAQ (reference sequence). This CDR3 is 16 amino acids long. The V segment lost 1 base and the J segment 3 bases; nucleotides outside the gene matches: 7.

This chain uses TRBV5-1 with TRBJ2-2; 7 bases agree with TRBD2. This CDR3 has 15 amino acids. Germline CDR1 reads SGHRS; CDR2 reads YFSETQ. V shed 0 bases, J shed 4 bases, and the junction held 3 bases outside the gene matches. The CDR3 region is CASSLVWGGTGELFF. The CDR3 DNA is TGCGCCAGCAGCTTGGTTTGGGGGGGCACCGGGGAGCTGTTTTTT.

The CDR3 nucleotides are TGCGCCAGCAGCCAAGAACAGGCCAGGGTCAACCACGAGCAGTACTTC. This gives the protein CASSQEQARVNHEQYF. The rearrangement uses TRBV4-1 and TRBJ2-7, with D maybe TRBD1 (5 bases). CDR1 is MGHRA, CDR2 YSYEKL, per germline. The CDR3 has 16 amino acids. Trimming pared 0 bases from V and 5 bases from J, leaving 17 bases between.